Listed below are T cell receptor beta chains from one sample, sequenced in a study of shared clonotypes between healthy human individuals. Here immunoSEQ multiplex PCR was the method, and the copy in TCRdb shows in-frame clones only, minus some. This sample yields over 2,000,000 clones, of which around 93% are seen a single time; over 1.5% belongs to the top ten. Sequenced: naive CD8+ T cells from PBMCs. These receptors came from a young man in good health. Some clones in this sample may be carry-over from other donors' samples. Each CDR3 is given with its conserved first and last residue. A D gene is named only where the DNA matches it firmly. Not every row has a clone size; where given, it reads once, few, many or a size class.

size,V,D,J,DNA,CDR3
NA,TRBV27,NA,TRBJ2-1,TGTGCCAGCAGCCGCTGGGACTCAATGAATGAGCAGTTCTTC,CASSRWDSMNEQFF
NA,TRBV29-1,NA,TRBJ2-7,TGCAGCGTTGAAGATCCCGGCAGGGCCCACGAGCAGTACTTC,CSVEDPGRAHEQYF
NA,TRBV7-9,NA,TRBJ2-2,TGTGCCAGCAGACTAGCTGTTGACACCGGGGAGCTGTTTTTT,CASRLAVDTGELFF
once,TRBV6-1,TRBD1,TRBJ1-1,TGTGCCAGCAGAGGACAGGGCGTTGTTGGCGCTTTCTTT,CASRGQGVVGAFF
NA,TRBV11-2,TRBD2,TRBJ2-1,TGTGCCAGCAGCTTAGGTCTAGCGGGAATCGAGCAGTTCTTC,CASSLGLAGIEQFF
NA,TRBV28,NA,TRBJ2-3,TGTGCCAGCAGAACGAACAGGGAAGGTCCAGATACGCAGTATTTT,CASRTNREGPDTQYF
NA,TRBV6-1,TRBD2,TRBJ2-7,TGTGCCAGCAGTGCTGGGACTAGCTTTTCCTACGAGCAGTACTTC,CASSAGTSFSYEQYF
NA,TRBV7-8,TRBD2,TRBJ2-1,TGTGCCAGCAGCCCGACAGCGGGAGGGCCCCATGAGCAGTTCTTC,CASSPTAGGPHEQFF
NA,TRBV25-1,NA,TRBJ2-7,TGTGCCAGCAGTGAGACTCCCCCCTACGAGCAGTACTTC,CASSETPPYEQYF
NA,TRBV10-3,NA,TRBJ2-7,TGTGCCATCGGGCCAGCGTTCTCCTACGAGCAGTACTTC,CAIGPAFSYEQYF
once,TRBV28,NA,TRBJ1-5,TGTGCCAGCAGTTTGGTGGACAGCAATCAGCCCCAGCATTTT,CASSLVDSNQPQHF
NA,TRBV10-3,TRBD1,TRBJ1-5,TGTGCCATCAGTGGGACAGGGGGCGTTGCTGGTCAGCCCCAGCATTTT,CAISGTGGVAGQPQHF
NA,TRBV30,TRBD2,TRBJ2-1,TGTGCCTGGAGTTACGGGAGGGCCGGTGAGCAGTTCTTC,CAWSYGRAGEQFF
NA,TRBV29-1,NA,TRBJ2-7,TGCAGCGTTGAAGATCGAGCTAGGTCCTACGAGCAGTACTTC,CSVEDRARSYEQYF
NA,TRBV28,TRBD1,TRBJ2-2,TGTGCCAGCAGTCAAACAGGGGGCCCCGGGGAGCTGTTTTTT,CASSQTGGPGELFF
NA,TRBV11-2,NA,TRBJ2-1,TGTGCCAGCAGCTATAATGAGCAGTTCTTC,CASSYNEQFF
NA,TRBV9,NA,TRBJ2-1,TGTGCCAGCAGCCCCGTGGTGGGAGGGGGCTACAATGAGCAGTTCTTC,CASSPVVGGGYNEQFF
NA,TRBV19,TRBD1,TRBJ1-5,TGTGCCAGTACCGGGACAGGGAATCAGCCCCAGCATTTT,CASTGTGNQPQHF
NA,TRBV9,NA,TRBJ1-5,TGTGCCAGCAGGGACAGATTTGATAGCAATCAGCCCCAGCATTTT,CASRDRFDSNQPQHF
NA,TRBV28,NA,TRBJ2-1,TGTGCCAGCAGTTCCCCCGCGGGGTCCCCTCAGTCCGATGAGCAGTTCTTC,CASSSPAGSPQSDEQFF
NA,TRBV25-1,NA,TRBJ2-7,TGTGGGTGTGGGACGGCCTCCTACGAGCAGTACTTC,CGCGTASYEQYF
NA,TRBV7-9,NA,TRBJ2-7,TGTGCCAGCAGCGTCGTGGGAGCCTACGAGCAGTACTTC,CASSVVGAYEQYF
NA,TRBV7-9,TRBD1,TRBJ2-7,TGTGCCAGCAGCTCCCGGGACAGGGGATACTACGAGCAGTACTTC,CASSSRDRGYYEQYF
NA,TRBV29-1,NA,TRBJ2-1,TGCAGCGGTGGGGTCCCCTTGAGCTCCTACAATGAGCAGTTCTTC,CSGGVPLSSYNEQFF
NA,TRBV29-1,TRBD1,TRBJ2-7,TGCAGCGTTTCCGGGACAGAACGTGGCGGCGAGCAGTACTTC,CSVSGTERGGEQYF
NA,TRBV29-1,NA,TRBJ1-1,TGCAGCGCCCGCCCAAGGTTGAACACTGAAGCTTTCTTT,CSARPRLNTEAFF
NA,TRBV19,TRBD2,TRBJ2-2,TGTGCCAGTAGTATCCGACTAGCAGTGAACACCGGGGAGCTGTTTTTT,CASSIRLAVNTGELFF
NA,TRBV28,TRBD1,TRBJ1-1,TGTGCCAGCAGTTTCCCGTCGACAGGGATAAACACTGAAGCTTTCTTT,CASSFPSTGINTEAFF
NA,TRBV18,NA,TRBJ2-1,TGTGCCAGCTCACCACTAACGGGACTGACTAATGAGCAGTTCTTC,CASSPLTGLTNEQFF
NA,TRBV2,NA,TRBJ2-7,TGTGCCAGCAGTGAGGACGAGCAGTACTTC,CASSEDEQYF
NA,TRBV7-9,NA,TRBJ1-2,TGTGCCAGCAGCAACGACGGGACAAATGCGGGCGGCTACACCTTC,CASSNDGTNAGGYTF
NA,TRBV9,NA,TRBJ1-3,TGTGCCAGCAGCCAAACTAGTTACTCTGGAAACACCATATATTTT,CASSQTSYSGNTIYF
NA,TRBV4-1,NA,TRBJ2-7,TGCGCCAGCAGCCAAGGGGGGGTCGGCAGGGTTTCCTACGAGCAGTACTTC,CASSQGGVGRVSYEQYF
few,TRBV4-2,NA,TRBJ1-4,TGTGCCAGCAGCCAAGATCGCACTGTCTGGACTGAAAAACTGTTTTTT,CASSQDRTVWTEKLFF
NA,TRBV7-8,NA,TRBJ2-3,TGTGCCAGCAGCTTAGCGGTTACAGATACGCAGTATTTT,CASSLAVTDTQYF
NA,TRBV9,NA,TRBJ2-1,TGTGCCAGCAGCGTTGATGGGGGGCTTATCAATGAGCAGTTCTTC,CASSVDGGLINEQFF
NA,TRBV27,NA,TRBJ2-5,TGTGCCAGCAGTTTACAACATGGGGGAGAGACCCAGTACTTC,CASSLQHGGETQYF
NA,TRBV29-1,TRBD1,TRBJ2-7,TGCAGCGTTAAGACAGGGGGTATCTCCTACGAGCAGTACTTC,CSVKTGGISYEQYF
NA,TRBV15,TRBD1,TRBJ2-3,TGTGCCATCGGAGGTGAGACAGGGGACACAGATACGCAGTATTTT,CAIGGETGDTDTQYF
few,TRBV28,TRBD1,TRBJ2-7,TGTGCCAGCAGTCACGGGACAGGGGAAGTCTACTACTACGAGCAGTACTTC,CASSHGTGEVYYYEQYF
NA,TRBV10-3,TRBD2,TRBJ2-5,TGTGCCATCAGTGGTGGGACTAGCGGGACCCCCGGTGAGACCCAGTACTTC,CAISGGTSGTPGETQYF
NA,TRBV10-3,TRBD1,TRBJ2-7,TGTGCCATCAGCAAGGACTCGGGACAGGTAGTCTACGAGCAGTACTTC,CAISKDSGQVVYEQYF
NA,TRBV28,NA,TRBJ1-2,TGTGCCAGCAGTCTCCCAGCCGGGCAGGTCGCCTATTATGGCTACACCTTC,CASSLPAGQVAYYGYTF
NA,TRBV6-6,NA,TRBJ2-3,TGTGCCAGCAGTTACGGCGGTAGCACAGATACGCAGTATTTT,CASSYGGSTDTQYF
NA,TRBV9,NA,TRBJ2-2,TGTGCCAGCAAGTCAGGGGATTCGAACACCGGGGAGCTGTTTTTT,CASKSGDSNTGELFF
few,TRBV14,NA,TRBJ1-1,TGTGCCAGCAGCCAATGGACCAACACTGAAGCTTTCTTT,CASSQWTNTEAFF
NA,TRBV11-2,NA,TRBJ2-3,TGTGCCAGCACTATGGACGCGACTAGCACAGATACGCAGTATTTT,CASTMDATSTDTQYF
NA,TRBV27,TRBD1,TRBJ2-1,TGTGCCAGCAGTCCCCCGGACAGGGCCTCCTACAATGAGCAGTTCTTC,CASSPPDRASYNEQFF
once,TRBV27,NA,TRBJ2-4,TGTGCCAGCAGTTTGAGCGGTCACACTCGAGCCAAAAACATTCAGTACTTC,CASSLSGHTRAKNIQYF
NA,TRBV9,NA,TRBJ2-5,TGTGCCAGCAGCGCCCGGGGTCACCAAGAGACCCAGTACTTC,CASSARGHQETQYF
NA,TRBV11-2,NA,TRBJ2-7,TGTGCCAGCAGCTTATCTGCACGCGAGCAGTACTTC,CASSLSAREQYF
NA,TRBV28,NA,TRBJ1-4,TGTGCCAGCAGTTTCACAGGGACCACTAATGAAAAACTGTTTTTT,CASSFTGTTNEKLFF
NA,TRBV13,NA,TRBJ2-3,TGTGCCAGCAGCTTACGAGGACCGAGCACAGATACGCAGTATTTT,CASSLRGPSTDTQYF
NA,TRBV7-9,NA,TRBJ2-7,TGTGCCAGCAGCCCGCCTGTTGGGACTTTCTACGAGCAGTACTTC,CASSPPVGTFYEQYF
NA,TRBV5-5,NA,TRBJ1-2,TGTGCCAGCAGCTTAGACCCCGAGGACTATGGCTACACCTTC,CASSLDPEDYGYTF
NA,TRBV30,TRBD2,TRBJ2-1,TGTGCCTGCCTTAGAGCGGGAGGTTACAATGAGCAGTTCTTC,CACLRAGGYNEQFF
NA,TRBV6-6,NA,TRBJ2-7,TGTGCCAGCAGCTACAGGCACGAGCAGTACTTC,CASSYRHEQYF
NA,TRBV2,NA,TRBJ2-5,TGTGCCAGCAGTCCCATCTCGCCAGGGTACGAGACCCAGTACTTC,CASSPISPGYETQYF
NA,TRBV14,NA,TRBJ1-1,TGTGCCAGCAGCCAAGATTTCTCTACGACGGCGAACACTGAAGCTTTCTTT,CASSQDFSTTANTEAFF